One sample yielded the 21 T cell receptor beta chains listed below, sequenced in a study of cytomegalovirus exposure and HLA in healthy donors. The PCR ran on 60 Vbeta and 13 Jbeta primers. Here immunoSEQ multiplex PCR was the method, and the copy in TCRdb shows in-frame clones only, minus some. This table holds 40,000 to 55,000 clones. Sequencing was carried out using PBMCs. All receptors come from a male donor in good health and CMV-seropositive.

The chain combines TRBV7-2 with TRBJ1-2, with TRBD1 identical over 7 bases. Germline lookup yields CDR1 SGHTA and CDR2 FQGNSA. After removal of 5 bases from V and 6 bases from J, the junction contained 12 bases not matched to a gene. The CDR3 length is 15 residues. This chain's CDR3 is CASSPWDSDRHGYTF. The DNA of the CDR3 is TGTGCCAGCAGCCCTTGGGACAGTGACAGACATGGCTACACCTTC.

The CDR3 sequence is CASLVEIGNQPQHF. The CDR3 coding sequence is TGTGCCAGCCTGGTGGAGATTGGCAATCAGCCCCAGCATTTT. The chain uses TRBV28 and TRBJ1-5, with D uncertain. Germline CDR1 is MDHEN and CDR2 is SYDVKM. The CDR3 length is 14 residues. V shed 8 bases and J shed 2 bases, with 13 bases lying between them.

The CDR3 region has the DNA TGTGCCACCACCCCGGGGGGGCCGATCTACAATGAGCAGTTCTTC. Its translation is CATTPGGPIYNEQFF. The rearrangement joins TRBV27 to TRBJ2-1; 8 bases are shared with TRBD2. CDR3 size: 15 residues. Per the germline V gene, CDR1 is MNHEY and CDR2 is SMNVEV (reference sequence). J gave up 3 bases and V 10 bases, and 11 bases lay outside the gene matches.

The chain employs TRBV19 and TRBJ2-5, with 7 bases aligning to TRBD2. The junction had 5 bases not matched to a gene; V was cut back by 3 bases and J by 1 base. CDR1 is LNHDA and CDR2 is SQIVND in the germline V gene (reference sequence). The CDR3 consists of 15 residues. CDR3 bases: TGTGCCAGTAGTATCCTCGCGGGGGTCCAAGAGACCCAGTACTTC. Its translation is CASSILAGVQETQYF.

The chain joins TRBV30 to TRBJ2-2, with 13 bases aligning to TRBD2. The CDR3 spans 15 residues. Germline CDR1 is GTSNPN and CDR2 is SVGIG (reference sequence). The ends lost 3 bases at V and 3 bases at J; junction bases unmatched: 1. The CDR3 loop is CAWRGLAGDTGELFF. CDR3 coding DNA: TGTGCCTGGAGAGGACTAGCGGGGGACACCGGGGAGCTGTTTTTT. Variable domain in full (rest from reference TRBV30 and TRBJ2-2): SQTIHQWPATLVQPVGSPLSLECTVEGTSNPNLYWYRQAAGRGLQLLFYSVGIGQISSEVPQNLSASRPQDRQFILSSKKLLLSDSGFYLCAWRGLAGDTGELFFGEGSRLTVL.

The chain joins TRBV5-4 to TRBJ1-1; the D gene is possibly TRBD1 (6 bases). CDR1 and CDR2 (germline): SGHNT, YYREEE (reference sequence). V was pared by 4 bases and J by 4 bases, with 11 bases between. The CDR3 has 13 residues. The CDR3: CASSPRGLTEAFF. The DNA of the CDR3 is TGTGCCAGCAGCCCCAGGGGTCTCACTGAAGCTTTCTTT.

The chain uses TRBV20-1 and TRBJ2-5; D is ambiguous. V was cut by 7 bases and J by 5 bases, with 11 bases left in between. The germline V gene encodes CDR1 DFQATT and CDR2 SNEGSKA (reference sequence). There are 11 residues in the CDR3. The chain's CDR3 is CSVAPGETQYF. DNA for the CDR3: TGCAGTGTCGCACCCGGGGAGACCCAGTACTTC.

On this clone itself: The junction departs from germline at one end; a sequencing error may be responsible. This chain uses TRBV30 with TRBJ1-2; 7 bases are a match to TRBD1. The germline V gene encodes CDR1 GTSNPN and CDR2 SVGIG (reference sequence). This CDR3 is built from 11 residues. The CDR3 nucleotides read TGTGCCTGGGACAGGGAGGCTGCCCTCCTCTTC. It encodes CAWDREAALLF.

The chain is built from TRBV14 and TRBJ2-5, with a weak D call TRBD1 (5 bases). V dropped 6 bases and J dropped 5 bases, with 13 bases sitting between them. This CDR3 is built from 13 residues. Germline loops: CDR1 SGHDN, CDR2 FVKESK. The CDR3 region is CASSRSRGETQYF. For the CDR3, the DNA is TGTGCCAGCAGTAGGAGTAGGGGCGAGACCCAGTACTTC.

This chain connects TRBV6-5 to TRBJ2-7, with D unresolved. V shed 7 bases and J shed 0 bases, with 4 bases lying between them. Looked up from germline, CDR1 is MNHEY and CDR2 is SVGAGI. The CDR3 is made up of 11 amino acids. CDR3 residues: CASTNSYEQYF. The CDR3 region has the DNA TGTGCCAGCACAAACTCCTACGAGCAGTACTTC.

The chain combines TRBV6-1 with TRBJ2-2; 8 positions agree with TRBD1. V dropped 7 bases and J dropped 7; count of bases not matched to a gene: 11. Germline assignment: CDR1 MNHNS and CDR2 SASEGT. The CDR3 totals 15 residues. CDR3 region: CASTGEAGGIGELFF. Written as DNA, the CDR3 is TGTGCCAGCACAGGGGAGGCAGGGGGCATCGGGGAGCTGTTTTTT.

This sequence joins TRBV4-2 and TRBJ2-2; 10 positions agree with TRBD2. The CDR3 has 17 residues. The ends lost 3 bases at V and 0 bases at J; junction bases unmatched: 4. Germline V gene sequence: CDR1 LGHNA, CDR2 YNFKEQ. CDR3 DNA sequence: TGTGCCAGCAGCCAGAGTACTAGCGGGGCGAACACCGGGGAGCTGTTTTTT. It yields the protein CASSQSTSGANTGELFF.

The chain's CDR3 is CASSLRPTEAFF. As DNA, the CDR3 is TGTGCCAGCAGCTTGCGCCCCACTGAAGCTTTCTTT. The chain employs TRBV7-3 and TRBJ1-1, with unresolved D. Trimming cost V 3 bases and J 4 bases, with 6 bases left between them. The germline gives CDR1 SGHTA, CDR2 FQGTGA. This CDR3 region has 12 residues.

The V call is TRBV2, the J call TRBJ1-2, with TRBD1 identical over 8 bases. Germline CDR1 and CDR2: SNHLY and FYNNEI. With V trimmed by 6 bases and J by 7 bases, 13 bases remained unmatched. The CDR3 runs to 15 residues. The CDR3 sequence is CASRRTGFDPLGYTF. DNA for the CDR3: TGTGCCAGCAGGCGGACAGGGTTTGACCCCCTTGGCTACACCTTC. Filled out from reference TRBV2 and TRBJ1-2, the complete variable domain reads EPEVTQTPSHQVTQMGQEVILRCVPISNHLYFYWYRQILGQKVEFLVSFYNNEISEKSEIFDDQFSVERPDGSNFTLKIRSTKLEDSAMYFCASRRTGFDPLGYTFGSGTRLTVV.

The chain has TRBV7-3 and TRBJ1-1; the match to TRBD1 covers 7 bases. The CDR3 runs 15 residues. V lost 5 bases, J lost 10 bases, and 16 bases stayed unmatched. Germline values: CDR1 SGHTA, CDR2 FQGTGA. CDR3 in amino acids: CASSGPGGDSAGAFF. As DNA, the CDR3 is TGTGCCAGCAGCGGACCAGGGGGAGACAGCGCCGGAGCTTTCTTT. Looking up the rest from reference TRBV7-3 and TRBJ1-1 gives the full variable domain: GAGVSQTPSNKVTEKGKYVELRCDPISGHTALYWYRQSLGQGPEFLIYFQGTGAADDSGLPNDRFFAVRPEGSVSTLKIQRTERGDSAVYLCASSGPGGDSAGAFFGQGTRLTVV.

This chain joins TRBV5-6 and TRBJ1-1; D is ambiguous. The V end was cut by 4 bases, the J end by 1 base, with 5 bases between. CDR1 and CDR2 from the germline V gene are SGHDT and YYEEEE. This CDR3 contains 12 residues. The CDR3 nucleotides are TGTGCCAGCAGCCGGGGGAACACTGAAGCTTTCTTT. Translated, it gives CASSRGNTEAFF.

The J gene is TRBJ2-7, the V gene TRBV18, with unresolved D. V was trimmed by 2 bases and J by 3 bases, leaving 8 bases between them. CDR1 and CDR2 from the germline V gene are KGHSH and LQKENI. The CDR3 consists of 13 residues. The CDR3 spells CASSPAQNYEQYF. The CDR3 bases are TGTGCCAGCTCACCAGCACAGAACTACGAGCAGTACTTC.

This rearrangement joins TRBV19 to TRBJ1-2; 8 nucleotides agree with TRBD1. V lost 3 bases and J lost 0; bases outside the gene matches: 3. The V gene's germline CDR1 is LNHDA and CDR2 SQIVND (reference sequence). The CDR3 runs 15 residues. The CDR3 sequence: CASSIRTGTNYGYTF. For the CDR3, the DNA is TGTGCCAGTAGTATTCGGACAGGGACTAACTATGGCTACACCTTC.

The chain couples TRBV7-2 to TRBJ1-2; the match to TRBD1 covers 9 bases. The CDR3 totals 17 residues. Germline V gene sequence: CDR1 SGHTA, CDR2 FQGNSA. V trimming: 4 bases; J trimming: 3 bases; junction bases outside the gene matches: 12. CDR3 sequence: CASSSLTGTGIHYGYTF. The DNA for the CDR3 is TGTGCCAGCAGCTCCCTCACCGGGACAGGGATCCACTATGGCTACACCTTC.

This rearrangement joins TRBV5-1 to TRBJ2-5, with no clear D. The closer fit of TRBJ2-7 to the DNA end suggests the J call may be wrong. Germline V gives CDR1 SGHRS, CDR2 YFSETQ. This CDR3 comprises 12 residues. CDR3 DNA sequence: TGCGCCAGCAGCTTGGACGCCTACGAGCAGTACTTC. Protein sequence: CASSLDAYEQYF.

This sequence joins TRBV28 and TRBJ2-7; 9 nucleotides match TRBD1. The CDR3 is 15 amino acids. V dropped 6 bases and J dropped 6; count of bases not matched to a gene: 12. Germline lookup yields CDR1 MDHEN and CDR2 SYDVKM. Here the CDR3 reads CASRETGTGIREQYF. CDR3 bases: TGTGCCAGCAGGGAAACCGGGACAGGGATCCGCGAGCAGTACTTC.